The 28 T cell receptor beta chains presented below share a single source sample, sequenced in a study of PD-L1 blockade in urothelial cancer. Time point noted: pretreatment peripheral blood. Data came from immunoSEQ multiplex PCR; TCRdb stores just in-frame clones and leaves some out. The sample comprises approximately 90,000 clones, roughly 84% of which are singletons, and roughly 2% rests with the top ten. Sequenced material: PBMCs, taken around atezolizumab (anti-PD-L1) treatment. These receptor sequences come from a man in his sixties with urothelial cancer.

The genes are TRBV4-1 and TRBJ2-1; 9 bases agree with TRBD2. Germline CDR1 reads MGHRA; CDR2 reads YSYEKL. The ends lost 4 bases at V and 7 bases at J; junction bases unmatched: 17. The CDR3 spans 18 residues. CDR3 DNA: TGCGCCAGCAGCCCCCCGAGTTTTGGGGCGGGAGGGGGGAATGAGCAGTTCTTC. This sequence encodes CASSPPSFGAGGGNEQFF.

The chain carries TRBV14 and TRBJ2-7; TRBD2 agrees at 11 bases. Germline CDR1 SGHDN, CDR2 FVKESK. The CDR3 is 14 residues long. Trimming at V came to 4 bases and at J to 1 base, leaving 0 bases not matched to a gene. CDR3 region: CASSRTSGSYEQYF. DNA of the CDR3: TGTGCCAGCAGCCGGACTAGCGGGTCCTACGAGCAGTACTTC.

This chain connects TRBV4-1 to TRBJ2-2, with TRBD2 matching 7 bases. There are 17 residues in the CDR3. After removal of 0 bases from V and 3 bases from J, the junction contained 7 bases not matched to a gene. Germline CDR1 MGHRA, CDR2 YSYEKL. The CDR3 region is CASSQDEGGLDTGELFF. CDR3 coding DNA: TGCGCCAGCAGCCAAGATGAGGGAGGGCTTGACACCGGGGAGCTGTTTTTT.

CDR3 residues: CASSLALGSETQYF. In DNA, the CDR3 is TGCGCCAGCAGCTTGGCCCTAGGAAGTGAGACCCAGTACTTC. This chain connects TRBV5-1 to TRBJ2-5; D remains ambiguous. The CDR3 totals 14 residues. Germline CDR1 is SGHRS and CDR2 is YFSETQ. Trimming took 0 bases from V and 5 from J, leaving 11 bases between them.

This rearrangement joins TRBV21-1 to TRBJ2-1; no check of the table's D call, TRBD2, against the DNA was made. TRBV21-1 is flagged as a pseudogene. The CDR3 has 16 amino acids. CDR3 sequence: CASSFTSGRNYNEQFF. The CDR3 DNA reads TGTGCCAGCAGCTTTACCAGCGGGAGGAACTACAATGAGCAGTTCTTC.

The chain recombines TRBV6-5 with TRBJ1-5; 10 nucleotides agree with TRBD1. CDR3 length: 15 residues. Germline loops: CDR1 MNHEY, CDR2 SVGAGI. Trimming at V came to 6 bases and at J to 3 bases, leaving 5 bases not matched to a gene. The CDR3 spells CASRSTGGNNQPQHF. CDR3 in DNA: TGTGCCAGCAGATCGACAGGGGGCAACAATCAGCCCCAGCATTTT.

This rearrangement joins TRBV7-2 to TRBJ1-1; TRBD1 agrees at 8 bases. Losses at the gene ends were 1 base for V and 6 bases for J; bases not matched to a gene: 1. The CDR3 contains 13 residues. Germline-derived CDR1 and CDR2 are SGHTA and FQGNSA. The CDR3: CASSLEQGAEAFF. The CDR3 DNA sequence: TGTGCCAGCAGCTTAGAACAGGGGGCTGAAGCTTTCTTT.

The chain joins TRBV7-9 to TRBJ1-2, with D maybe TRBD1 (6 bases). The CDR3 length is 19 residues. The germline CDR1 and CDR2 sequences are SEHNR and FQNEAQ (reference sequence). Trimming cost V 1 base and J 0 bases, with 21 bases left between them. The CDR3 loop is CASSLESFGLQGANYGYTF. The CDR3 bases are TGTGCCAGCAGCTTAGAGTCTTTTGGGCTACAGGGAGCTAACTATGGCTACACCTTC.

V and J are TRBV7-6 and TRBJ1-4, with D possibly matching TRBD1 (6 bases). Germline V gene lookup returns CDR1 SGHVS and CDR2 FNYEAQ. The CDR3 runs to 14 residues. Deletions cut 8 bases from V and 2 bases from J, with 12 bases between. The CDR3 DNA reads TGTGCCAGCTCTGCGGGGGGCACTAATGAAAAACTGTTTTTT. This translates into CASSAGGTNEKLFF.

The genes are TRBV29-1 and TRBJ2-4, with TRBD2 matching 7 bases. The V gene's germline CDR1 is SQVTM and CDR2 ANQGSEA. The CDR3 runs to 14 residues. V lost 4 bases and J lost 6; bases outside the gene matches: 9. In nucleotides, the CDR3 is TGCAGCGTTGCTGGGGAGGGCACAGTAAACATTCAGTACTTC. The encoded protein is CSVAGEGTVNIQYF.

This clone was seen a few times. The chain joins TRBV19 to TRBJ2-1; 9 bases map to TRBD2. CDR1 is LNHDA, CDR2 SQIVND, per germline (reference sequence). The CDR3 runs to 15 residues. With V trimmed by 3 bases and J by 8 bases, 8 bases remained unmatched. The CDR3 coding sequence is TGTGCCAGTAGTATTCCGGGACTAGCCGTCCATGAGCAGTTCTTC. Its translation is CASSIPGLAVHEQFF.

The chain carries TRBV28 and TRBJ2-7; weak D call: TRBD2 (6 bases). Germline CDR1 reads MDHEN; CDR2 reads SYDVKM. CDR3 length: 14 residues. V lost 4 bases, J lost 4 bases, and 14 bases lay in between. The CDR3 reads CASSYPDGRYEQYF. The CDR3 DNA sequence: TGTGCCAGCAGTTACCCTGACGGGAGATACGAGCAGTACTTC.

V and J are TRBV7-2 and TRBJ1-1, with TRBD1 identical over 8 bases. Germline CDR1 SGHTA, CDR2 FQGNSA. The CDR3 contains 15 residues. J lost 0 bases, V lost 5 bases, and 5 bases had no gene match. CDR3 amino acids: CASSQGQAMNTEAFF. DNA of the CDR3: TGTGCCAGCAGCCAGGGACAGGCAATGAACACTGAAGCTTTCTTT.

The chain is built from TRBV7-9 and TRBJ2-7; TRBD1 matches at 7 bases. V lost 0 bases, J lost 5 bases, and 7 bases stayed unmatched. Germline CDR1 and CDR2: SEHNR and FQNEAQ (reference sequence). The CDR3 is 15 residues long. Here the CDR3 reads CASSLAQGVWDEQYF. The CDR3 nucleotides read TGTGCCAGCAGCTTAGCCCAGGGGGTTTGGGACGAGCAGTACTTC.

The V gene is TRBV11-3, the J gene TRBJ2-7; 9 positions match TRBD2. With V trimmed by 0 bases and J by 7 bases, 1 base remained unmatched. CDR1 and CDR2 (germline): SGHNT, YENEEA. The CDR3 loop spans 13 amino acids. CDR3: CASSLEAGGEQYF. The CDR3 DNA reads TGTGCCAGCAGCTTAGAGGCGGGGGGGGAGCAGTACTTC.

The chain links TRBV2 to TRBJ2-1; D is perhaps TRBD2 (5 bases). Germline lookup yields CDR1 SNHLY and CDR2 FYNNEI. V was cut by 4 bases and J by 4 bases, with 14 bases left in between. This CDR3 region has 15 residues. The CDR3 loop is CASSGSRAKYNEQFF. The CDR3 coding sequence is TGTGCCAGCAGTGGGTCGCGGGCGAAGTACAATGAGCAGTTCTTC.

V is TRBV10-1 and J is TRBJ2-3, with TRBD2 as a possible D gene (5 bases). V lost 6 bases and J 0 bases, leaving 7 bases between the germline ends. Germline V CDR1 and CDR2: WNHNN, SYGVQD (reference sequence). CDR3 length equals 13 residues. CDR3 sequence: CASRAGSTDTQYF. In nucleotides, the CDR3 is TGCGCCAGCAGGGCGGGCAGCACAGATACGCAGTATTTT.

The chain links TRBV5-8 to TRBJ1-5, with unresolved D. The CDR3 loop spans 12 amino acids. The V gene's germline CDR1 is SGHTS and CDR2 YDEGEE. The V and J ends lost 0 bases and 11 bases respectively, with 9 bases between them. CDR3: CASSLVAAAQHF. CDR3 nucleotides: TGTGCCAGCAGCTTGGTGGCCGCAGCCCAGCATTTT.

This rearrangement joins TRBV29-1 to TRBJ2-3; D gene ambiguous. This CDR3 has 12 amino acids. V was clipped by 7 bases and J by 3 bases, with 11 bases between them. The germline V gene encodes CDR1 SQVTM and CDR2 ANQGSEA. The CDR3 sequence is CSATPGTDTQYF. In DNA form, the CDR3 reads TGCAGCGCCACCCCCGGGACAGATACGCAGTATTTT.

The rearrangement uses TRBV7-9 and TRBJ1-2; D is unclear. The CDR3 is 14 amino acids. In germline, CDR1 is SEHNR, CDR2 FQNEAQ (reference sequence). V lost 4 bases to trimming and J lost 4 bases, with 13 bases between them. The CDR3 spells CASSYPERIYGYTF. CDR3 nucleotides: TGTGCCAGCAGCTATCCGGAGCGAATCTATGGCTACACCTTC.

This chain connects TRBV6-5 to TRBJ1-2; 8 nucleotides match TRBD1. In germline, CDR1 is MNHEY, CDR2 SVGAGI. This CDR3 is built from 15 residues. Germline trimming cut 2 bases from V and 8 bases from J; bases unmatched to any gene: 10. Here the CDR3 reads CASSYSTTGARGYTF. Written as DNA, the CDR3 is TGTGCCAGCAGTTACAGTACGACAGGGGCTCGGGGCTACACCTTC.

The rearrangement uses TRBV6-4 and TRBJ2-1; 13 positions match TRBD2. CDR3 size: 16 residues. The trim removed 5 bases at V and 8 bases at J, leaving 9 bases unmatched. Germline loops: CDR1 MRHNA, CDR2 SNTAGT. The CDR3 is CASSSGNGLAGDEQFF. In DNA, the CDR3 is TGTGCCAGCAGTTCTGGGAATGGACTAGCGGGGGATGAGCAGTTCTTC.

The V and J genes are TRBV7-2 and TRBJ2-7, with 9 bases that match TRBD2. The trim removed 1 base at V and 2 bases at J, leaving 15 bases unmatched. Germline V CDR1 and CDR2: SGHTA, FQGNSA. The CDR3 totals 19 residues. This CDR3 is CASSLEPRVWLAGPYEQYF. Here the CDR3 DNA reads TGTGCCAGCAGCTTAGAACCTAGGGTCTGGCTAGCGGGACCCTACGAGCAGTACTTC.

The chain uses TRBV7-9 and TRBJ1-3, with 7 nucleotides matching TRBD1. In germline, CDR1 is SEHNR, CDR2 FQNEAQ (reference sequence). J gave up 0 bases and V 5 bases, and 4 bases lay outside the gene matches. CDR3 length: 15 amino acids. Here the CDR3 reads CASSADRVSGNTIYF. CDR3 nucleotides: TGTGCCAGCAGCGCCGACAGGGTCTCTGGAAACACCATATATTTT.

The rearrangement uses TRBV5-4 and TRBJ2-7; D is possibly TRBD1 (5 bases). Trimming shortened V by 3 bases and J by 2 bases, and 18 bases separated the two germline ends. The germline V gene encodes CDR1 SGHNT and CDR2 YYREEE (reference sequence). This CDR3 spans 16 amino acids. The CDR3 protein is CASSSYRTRSTYEQYF. CDR3 DNA sequence: TGTGCCAGCAGCTCATATCGGACAAGGTCTACCTACGAGCAGTACTTC.

The chain links TRBV9 to TRBJ1-2; 7 nucleotides agree with TRBD1. The trim removed 7 bases at V and 2 bases at J, leaving 14 bases unmatched. This CDR3 has 16 amino acids. In germline, CDR1 is SGDLS, CDR2 YYNGEE. The CDR3 spells CASRYRDSDPNYGYTF. The CDR3, as DNA: TGTGCCAGCCGATACAGGGACAGCGACCCAAACTATGGCTACACCTTC.

The chain recombines TRBV5-1 with TRBJ2-3, with TRBD1 identical over 9 bases. Germline CDR1 and CDR2: SGHRS and YFSETQ. The CDR3 runs to 17 residues. Unmatched junction bases numbered 10, after V lost 3 bases and J lost 2 bases. In nucleotides, the CDR3 is TGCGCCAGCAGCTCATACCCAGACAGGGGGTCCACAGATACGCAGTATTTT. Its protein is CASSSYPDRGSTDTQYF.

This clone turned up a few times. This chain joins TRBV6-5 and TRBJ2-7, with TRBD1 matching 7 bases. The CDR3 length is 14 residues. V was clipped by 4 bases and J by 0 bases; unmatched bases: 3. Per germline, CDR1 MNHEY and CDR2 SVGAGI. The CDR3 sequence: CASSSRDSSYEQYF. The CDR3 region has the DNA TGTGCCAGCAGTTCTCGGGACAGCTCCTACGAGCAGTACTTC.